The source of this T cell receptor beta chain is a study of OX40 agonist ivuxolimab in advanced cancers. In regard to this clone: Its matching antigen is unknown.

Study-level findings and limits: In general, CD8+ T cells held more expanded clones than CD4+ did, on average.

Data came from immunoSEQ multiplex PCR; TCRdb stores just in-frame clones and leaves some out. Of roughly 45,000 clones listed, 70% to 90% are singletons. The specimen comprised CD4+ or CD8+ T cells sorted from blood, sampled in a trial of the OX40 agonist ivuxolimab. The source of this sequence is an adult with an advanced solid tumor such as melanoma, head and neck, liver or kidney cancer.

The chain's CDR3 is CASSPSGGPQETQYF. The CDR3 region has the DNA TGTGCCAGCAGCCCCTCGGGTGGCCCCCAAGAGACCCAGTACTTC. This chain joins TRBV7-3 and TRBJ2-5; unclear D gene. Between the trimmed V and J ends, which lost 5 bases and 1 base, there was a span of 14 bases. The CDR3 extends over 15 amino acids. CDR1 and CDR2 (germline): SGHTA, FQGTGA.